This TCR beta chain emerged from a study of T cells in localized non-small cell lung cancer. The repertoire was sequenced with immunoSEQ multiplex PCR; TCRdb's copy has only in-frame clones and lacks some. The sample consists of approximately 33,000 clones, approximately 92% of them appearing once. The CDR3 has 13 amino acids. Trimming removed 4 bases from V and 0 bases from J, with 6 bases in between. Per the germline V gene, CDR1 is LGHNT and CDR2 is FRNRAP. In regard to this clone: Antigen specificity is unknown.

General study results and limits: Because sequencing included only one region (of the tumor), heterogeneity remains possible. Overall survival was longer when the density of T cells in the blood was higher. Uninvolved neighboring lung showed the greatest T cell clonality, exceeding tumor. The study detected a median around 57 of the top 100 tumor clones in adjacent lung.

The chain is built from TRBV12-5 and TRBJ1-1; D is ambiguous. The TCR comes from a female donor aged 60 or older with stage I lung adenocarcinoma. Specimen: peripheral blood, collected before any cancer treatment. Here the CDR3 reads CASGSSMNTEAFF. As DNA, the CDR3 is TGTGCTAGTGGTTCATCTATGAACACTGAAGCTTTCTTT.